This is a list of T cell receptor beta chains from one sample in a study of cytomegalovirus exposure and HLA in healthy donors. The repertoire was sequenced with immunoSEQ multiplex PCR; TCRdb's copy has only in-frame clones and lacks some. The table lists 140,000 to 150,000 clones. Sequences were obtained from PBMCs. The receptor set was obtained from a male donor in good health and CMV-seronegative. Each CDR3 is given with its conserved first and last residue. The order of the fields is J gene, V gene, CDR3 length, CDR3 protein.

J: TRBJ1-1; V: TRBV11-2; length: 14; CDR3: CASSLGPIGTEAFF
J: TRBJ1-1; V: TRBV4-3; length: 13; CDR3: CASSQVVNTEAFF
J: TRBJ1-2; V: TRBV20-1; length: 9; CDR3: CSSLDGYTF
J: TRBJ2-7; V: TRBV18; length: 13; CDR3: CASSPGTGAEQYF
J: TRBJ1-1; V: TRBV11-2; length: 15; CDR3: CASSLAGWVNTEAFF
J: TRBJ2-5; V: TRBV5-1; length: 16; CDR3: CASSLGGGSGQETQYF
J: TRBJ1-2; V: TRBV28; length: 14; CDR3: CASSPGTGLYGYTF
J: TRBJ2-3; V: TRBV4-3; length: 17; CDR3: CASSPRTRLAVGRTQYF
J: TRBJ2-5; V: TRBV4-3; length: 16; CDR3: CASSQERTSGLETQYF
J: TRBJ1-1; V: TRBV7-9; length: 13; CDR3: CASSLTGGPEAFF
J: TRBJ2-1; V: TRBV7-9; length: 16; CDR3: CASSLFRTGGIYEQFF
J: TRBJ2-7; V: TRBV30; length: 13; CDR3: CAWTPGTQDEQYF
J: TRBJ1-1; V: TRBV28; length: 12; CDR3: CASRQGGTEAFF
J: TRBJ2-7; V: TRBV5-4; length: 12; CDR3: CASSLAGVGSGF
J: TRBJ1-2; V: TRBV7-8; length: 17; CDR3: CASSSDRSSPPIYGYTF
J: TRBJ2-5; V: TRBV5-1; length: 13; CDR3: CASSVQVEETQYF
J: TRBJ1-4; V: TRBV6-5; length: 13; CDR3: CASSYSPGVKLFF
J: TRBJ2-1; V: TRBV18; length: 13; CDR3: CASSPPVGSEQFF